A single sample is the source of the 16 T cell receptor beta chains below, sequenced in a study of technical replicates of blood from a few donors. Some clones are missing from TCRdb's copy, which holds only in-frame ones; the method was immunoSEQ multiplex PCR. The sample lists 80,000 to 100,000 clones; about 90% were seen once. The sample was T cells isolated from PBMCs. These receptor sequences come from a human donor in good health.

The J gene is TRBJ2-7, the V gene TRBV7-3; 10 nucleotides line up with TRBD2. This CDR3 is built from 15 residues. The trim removed 7 bases at V and 4 bases at J, leaving 10 bases unmatched. Germline values: CDR1 SGHTA, CDR2 FQGTGA. In DNA form, the CDR3 reads TGTGCCAGCAATTTATTAGCGGGGGGACTTTACGAGCAGTACTTC. As protein: CASNLLAGGLYEQYF.

This clone was detected a few times. This chain connects TRBV6-1 to TRBJ1-1, with D maybe TRBD1 (6 bases). The germline V gene has CDR1 MNHNS and CDR2 SASEGT. The length of the CDR3 is 16 residues. With 3 bases removed from V and 2 bases from J, the gap between germline ends came to 16 bases. CDR3 sequence (DNA): TGTGCCAGCAGTGAGCACATTACAGGGAGAAACACTGAAGCTTTCTTT. Its translation: CASSEHITGRNTEAFF.

The chain carries TRBV11-2 and TRBJ2-7; 8 bases line up with TRBD2. In germline, CDR1 is SGHAT, CDR2 FQNNGV. V shed 1 base and J 5 bases; nucleotides not matched to a gene: 4. This CDR3 is 14 amino acids long. The CDR3 is CASSLVDSGDEQYF. CDR3 nucleotides: TGTGCCAGCAGCTTAGTAGATAGCGGGGACGAGCAGTACTTC. Together with reference TRBV11-2 and TRBJ2-7, the CDR3 gives the full variable domain: EAGVAQSPRYKIIEKRQSVAFWCNPISGHATLYWYQQILGQGPKLLIQFQNNGVVDDSQLPKDRFSAERLKGVDSTLKIQPAKLEDSAVYLCASSLVDSGDEQYFGPGTRLTVT.

This clone showed up just once. The gene calls are TRBV5-1 and TRBJ2-1; TRBD1 matches 8 bases. Germline loops: CDR1 SGHRS, CDR2 YFSETQ. CDR3 length: 19 amino acids. Losses at the gene ends were 3 bases for V and 5 bases for J; bases not matched to a gene: 19. CDR3 region: CASSSFGQGGGSGDNEQFF. The CDR3 DNA follows: TGCGCCAGCAGCTCCTTTGGACAGGGTGGCGGTAGCGGAGACAATGAGCAGTTCTTC.

This sequence joins TRBV5-1 and TRBJ1-5, with 10 positions matching TRBD1. From germline, CDR1 is SGHRS and CDR2 YFSETQ. The CDR3 has 15 amino acids. V was clipped by 6 bases and J by 7 bases; unmatched bases: 10. The CDR3 DNA sequence: TGCGCCAGCAAGCCGACAGGGGGCGCGGGACAGCCCCAGCATTTT. Protein sequence: CASKPTGGAGQPQHF.

The rearrangement links TRBV27 to TRBJ1-2, with 7 bases lining up with TRBD1. From germline, CDR1 is MNHEY and CDR2 SMNVEV (reference sequence). The junction had 7 bases not matched to a gene; V was cut back by 5 bases and J by 4 bases. CDR3 size: 14 residues. CDR3 bases: TGTGCCAGCAGTCTACAGGGGTCCGGCTATGGCTACACCTTC. Protein: CASSLQGSGYGYTF.

This clone was seen a single time. This chain uses TRBV28 with TRBJ1-5, with 12 bases identical to TRBD1. The CDR3 has 15 residues. V lost 6 bases and J lost 8; bases outside the gene matches: 8. Germline assignment: CDR1 MDHEN and CDR2 SYDVKM. CDR3 sequence: CASRAGTGGVKPQHF. The CDR3 DNA reads TGTGCCAGCAGGGCCGGGACAGGGGGCGTAAAGCCCCAGCATTTT.

CDR3 in DNA: TGTGCCAGCAGCTTGGGTTCACCTGTGAGCTCCTACAATGAGCAGTTCTTC. Its translation: CASSLGSPVSSYNEQFF. The chain recombines TRBV5-4 with TRBJ2-1, with no clear D. The germline V gene has CDR1 SGHNT and CDR2 YYREEE (reference sequence). This CDR3 spans 17 amino acids. Trimming pared 0 bases from V and 0 bases from J, leaving 13 bases between.

This sequence joins TRBV27 and TRBJ2-7; possibly TRBD1 for D (5 bases). This CDR3 is 14 amino acids long. Trimming took off 3 bases at V and 9 bases at J, with 18 bases between the two ends. The V gene's germline CDR1 is MNHEY and CDR2 SMNVEV (reference sequence). CDR3 amino acids: CASSFRAPFQGQYF. The CDR3 DNA follows: TGTGCCAGCAGTTTTAGGGCACCCTTTCAGGGGCAGTACTTC.

The chain links TRBV7-8 to TRBJ2-1; 9 positions match TRBD2. Unmatched junction bases numbered 10, after V lost 3 bases and J lost 7 bases. This CDR3 has 16 amino acids. Looked up from germline, CDR1 is SGHVS and CDR2 is FQNEAQ. CDR3 sequence reads: CASSFRPAGGRNEQFF. The CDR3, as DNA: TGTGCCAGCAGCTTCCGCCCAGCGGGGGGTCGAAATGAGCAGTTCTTC.

The chain carries TRBV5-4 and TRBJ1-2, with D tentatively TRBD1 (6 bases). V was cut by 4 bases and J by 5 bases, with 12 bases left in between. The CDR3 extends over 13 amino acids. CDR1 and CDR2 (germline): SGHNT, YYREEE (reference sequence). Here the CDR3 DNA reads TGTGCCAGCAGCCCACAGGGAGTGTATGGCTACACCTTC. Translating gives CASSPQGVYGYTF.

The chain employs TRBV11-1 and TRBJ2-1; possibly TRBD2 for D (5 bases). Between the trimmed V and J ends, which lost 2 bases and 5 bases, there was a span of 19 bases. CDR1 and CDR2 (germline): SGHAT, FQDESV (reference sequence). This CDR3 comprises 17 residues. CDR3 region: CASSLRETRSFHNEQFF. CDR3 in DNA: TGTGCCAGCAGCTTAAGGGAGACAAGAAGCTTCCACAATGAGCAGTTCTTC.

The CDR3 reads CASSQFQGEIYGYTF. The CDR3 coding sequence is TGCGCCAGCAGCCAATTCCAGGGGGAAATCTATGGCTACACCTTC. The chain joins TRBV4-1 to TRBJ1-2; 7 bases match TRBD1. V gave up 2 bases and J gave up 4 bases; unmatched junction bases: 7. The CDR3 is made up of 15 amino acids. Germline V gene data show CDR1 as MGHRA and CDR2 as YSYEKL.

V gene TRBV9 combines with J gene TRBJ1-2; 12 positions match TRBD1. Trimming at V came to 3 bases and at J to 7 bases, leaving 7 bases not matched to a gene. Germline lookup yields CDR1 SGDLS and CDR2 YYNGEE. The CDR3 is 15 amino acids. As DNA, the CDR3 is TGTGCCAGCAGCGCAGGGACAGGGGGCTTTCGTGGCTACACCTTC. This gives the protein CASSAGTGGFRGYTF.

The V call is TRBV7-8, the J call TRBJ2-1; the D gene is possibly TRBD2 (6 bases). Germline V CDR1 and CDR2: SGHVS, FQNEAQ. Trimming pared 1 base from V and 6 bases from J, leaving 16 bases between. The CDR3 loop spans 16 amino acids. The CDR3 coding sequence is TGTGCCAGCAGCTTAGAATCGTGGCGGGGTCTCAATGAGCAGTTCTTC. Protein: CASSLESWRGLNEQFF.

The chain combines TRBV14 with TRBJ2-7, with 9 bases fitting TRBD1. Germline loops: CDR1 SGHDN, CDR2 FVKESK. The ends lost 0 bases at V and 3 bases at J; junction bases unmatched: 12. The length of the CDR3 is 18 residues. In DNA, the CDR3 is TGTGCCAGCAGCCAAGATAAGGGGGGACAGGGTTTCGTCTACGAGCAGTACTTC. This translates into CASSQDKGGQGFVYEQYF.